The following is a T cell receptor beta chain sequence with its context. The entry originates in a study of cytomegalovirus exposure and HLA in healthy donors. The primer mix had 60 Vbeta and 13 Jbeta primers. Profiled with immunoSEQ multiplex PCR; TCRdb holds only in-frame clones, not every one. The table has 180,000 or so clones, roughly 72% seen once. Healthy people donating bone marrow made up the donors. The sample was PBMCs. This receptor was identified in a woman under 40 in good health and CMV-seropositive.

The CDR3 DNA reads TGTGCCAGCAGCTTCGCGGGGGCCGGAGTAGCTGGCTACACCTTC. This encodes CASSFAGAGVAGYTF. The chain joins TRBV5-4 to TRBJ1-2, with a possible D match to TRBD1 (6 bases). Trimming removed 2 bases at V and 7 bases at J, with 18 bases between. The CDR3 runs to 15 residues. Germline lookup yields CDR1 SGHNT and CDR2 YYREEE (reference sequence).